This T cell receptor beta chain was obtained from a study of CD8 T cells in ankylosing spondylitis. The study, taken as a whole, reports: A TCR beta motif made of 7 to 9 highly homologous variants seemed typical of ankylosing spondylitis blood.

Libraries of TCR beta came from quantitative 5'-RACE with molecular barcodes. In TCRdb, the 5' RACE reads were re-called with MiXCR into one record per CDR3 protein. The data hold around 300,000 distinct CDR3 sequences, with more than 20% observed a single time. Germline V gene data show CDR1 as SEHNR and CDR2 as FQNEAQ (reference sequence). With 5 bases removed from V and 8 bases from J, the gap between germline ends came to 3 bases. The CDR3 has 10 residues. This clonotype has just a few counts. As yet, its antigen is unknown. The rearrangement links TRBV7-9 to TRBJ2-2; D is undetermined. This clonotype was obtained from a female donor with ankylosing spondylitis or in good health (not recorded which). The source material was blood, either unsorted or a sorted T cell fraction (not recorded which). This CDR3 is CASSLGELFF. DNA for the CDR3: TGTGCCAGCAGCCTGGGGGAGCTGTTTTTT.